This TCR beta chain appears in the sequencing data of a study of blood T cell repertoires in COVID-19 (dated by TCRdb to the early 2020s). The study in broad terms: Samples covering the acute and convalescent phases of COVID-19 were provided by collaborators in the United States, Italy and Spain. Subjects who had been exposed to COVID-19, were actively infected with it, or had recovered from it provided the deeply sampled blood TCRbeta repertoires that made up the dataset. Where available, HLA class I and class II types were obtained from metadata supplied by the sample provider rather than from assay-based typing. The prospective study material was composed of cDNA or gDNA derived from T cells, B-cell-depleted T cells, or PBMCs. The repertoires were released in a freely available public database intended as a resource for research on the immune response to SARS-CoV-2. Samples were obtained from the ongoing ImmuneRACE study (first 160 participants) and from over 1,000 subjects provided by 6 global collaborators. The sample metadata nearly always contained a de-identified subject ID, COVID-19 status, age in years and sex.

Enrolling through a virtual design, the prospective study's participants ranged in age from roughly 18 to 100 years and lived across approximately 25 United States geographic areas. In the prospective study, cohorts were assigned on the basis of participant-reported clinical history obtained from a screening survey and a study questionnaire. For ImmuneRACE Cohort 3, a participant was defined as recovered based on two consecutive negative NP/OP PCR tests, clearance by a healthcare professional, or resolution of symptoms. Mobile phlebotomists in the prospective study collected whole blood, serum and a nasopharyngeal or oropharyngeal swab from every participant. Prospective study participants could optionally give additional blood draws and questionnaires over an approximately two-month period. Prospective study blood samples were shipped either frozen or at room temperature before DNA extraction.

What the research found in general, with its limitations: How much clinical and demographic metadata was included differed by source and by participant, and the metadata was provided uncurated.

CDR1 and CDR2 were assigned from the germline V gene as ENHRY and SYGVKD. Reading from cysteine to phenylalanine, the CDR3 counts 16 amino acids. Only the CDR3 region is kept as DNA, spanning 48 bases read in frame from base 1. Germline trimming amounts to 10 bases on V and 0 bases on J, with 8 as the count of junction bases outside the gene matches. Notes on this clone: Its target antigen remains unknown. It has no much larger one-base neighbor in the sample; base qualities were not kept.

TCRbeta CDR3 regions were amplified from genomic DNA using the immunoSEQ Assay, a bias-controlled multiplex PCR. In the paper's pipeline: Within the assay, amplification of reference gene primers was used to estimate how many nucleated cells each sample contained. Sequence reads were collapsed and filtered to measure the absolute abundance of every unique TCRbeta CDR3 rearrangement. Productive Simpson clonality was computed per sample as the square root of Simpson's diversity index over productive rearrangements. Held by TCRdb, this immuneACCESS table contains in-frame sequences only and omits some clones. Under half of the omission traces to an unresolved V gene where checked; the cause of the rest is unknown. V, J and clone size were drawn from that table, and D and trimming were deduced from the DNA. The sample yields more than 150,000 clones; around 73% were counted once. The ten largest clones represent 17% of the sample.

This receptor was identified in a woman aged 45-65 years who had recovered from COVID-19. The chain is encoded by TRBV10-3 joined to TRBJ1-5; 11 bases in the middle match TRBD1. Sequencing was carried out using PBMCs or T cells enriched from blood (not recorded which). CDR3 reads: CATGTGGIYSNQPQHF. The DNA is TGTGCCACCGGGACAGGGGGGATCTATAGCAATCAGCCCCAGCATTTT.